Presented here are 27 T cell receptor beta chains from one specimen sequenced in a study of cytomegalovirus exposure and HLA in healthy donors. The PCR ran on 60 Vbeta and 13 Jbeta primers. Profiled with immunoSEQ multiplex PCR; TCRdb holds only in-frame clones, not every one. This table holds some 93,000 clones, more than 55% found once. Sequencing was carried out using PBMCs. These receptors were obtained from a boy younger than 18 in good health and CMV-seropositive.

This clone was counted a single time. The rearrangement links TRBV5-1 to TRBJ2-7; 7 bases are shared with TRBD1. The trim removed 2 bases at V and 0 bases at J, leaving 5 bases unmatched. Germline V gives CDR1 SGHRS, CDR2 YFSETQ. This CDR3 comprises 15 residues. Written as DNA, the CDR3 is TGCGCCAGCAGCTTTCCGGGACAGCCCTCCTACGAGCAGTACTTC. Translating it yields CASSFPGQPSYEQYF.

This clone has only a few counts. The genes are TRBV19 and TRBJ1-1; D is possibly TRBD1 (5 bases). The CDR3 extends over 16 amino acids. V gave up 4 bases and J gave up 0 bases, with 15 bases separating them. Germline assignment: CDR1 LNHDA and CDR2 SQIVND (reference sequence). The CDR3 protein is CASSTTGRSLNTEAFF. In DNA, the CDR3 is TGTGCCAGTAGTACCACAGGTCGCTCCCTGAACACTGAAGCTTTCTTT.

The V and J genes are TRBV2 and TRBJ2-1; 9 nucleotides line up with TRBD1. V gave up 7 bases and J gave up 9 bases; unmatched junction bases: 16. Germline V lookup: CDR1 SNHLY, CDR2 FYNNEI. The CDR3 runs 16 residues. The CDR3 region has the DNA TGTGCCAGCATTTTCGACGGGACAGGGCCTTTGGGTGAGCAGTTCTTC. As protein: CASIFDGTGPLGEQFF.

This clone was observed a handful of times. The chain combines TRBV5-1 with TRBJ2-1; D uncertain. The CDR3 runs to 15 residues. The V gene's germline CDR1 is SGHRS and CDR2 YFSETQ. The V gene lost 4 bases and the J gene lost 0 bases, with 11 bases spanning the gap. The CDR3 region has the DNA TGCGCCAGCAGCCCGGTTTCTAGCTCCTACAATGAGCAGTTCTTC. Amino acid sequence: CASSPVSSSYNEQFF.

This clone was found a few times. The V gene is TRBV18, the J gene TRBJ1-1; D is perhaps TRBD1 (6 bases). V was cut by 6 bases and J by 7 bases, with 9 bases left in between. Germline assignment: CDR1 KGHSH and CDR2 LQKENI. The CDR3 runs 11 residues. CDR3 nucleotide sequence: TGTGCCAGCTCCTGGGACAATGAAGCTTTCTTT. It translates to CASSWDNEAFF.

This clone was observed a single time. Written as DNA, the CDR3 is TGTGCCAGCAGCGAGAACCCCCTTCGGGCAGGGGGAATTCAGCCCCAGCATTTT. This codes for CASSENPLRAGGIQPQHF. The chain combines TRBV7-9 with TRBJ1-5; TRBD1 agrees at 7 bases. The CDR3 is made up of 18 amino acids. V lost 5 bases and J lost 6; bases outside the gene matches: 19. Germline V lookup: CDR1 SEHNR, CDR2 FQNEAQ (reference sequence). Complete variable domain (other parts from reference TRBV7-9 and TRBJ1-5): DTGVSQNPRHKITKRGQNVTFRCDPISEHNRLYWYRQTLGQGPEFLTYFQNEAQLEKSRLLSDRFSAERPKGSFSTLEIQRTEQGDSAMYLCASSENPLRAGGIQPQHFGDGTRLSIL.

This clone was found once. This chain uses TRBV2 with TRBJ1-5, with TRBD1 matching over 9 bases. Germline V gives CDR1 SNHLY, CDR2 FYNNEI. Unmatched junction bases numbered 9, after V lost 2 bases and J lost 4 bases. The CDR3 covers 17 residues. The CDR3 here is CASSERLGQGYNQPQHF. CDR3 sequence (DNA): TGTGCCAGCAGTGAACGCCTGGGACAGGGATATAATCAGCCCCAGCATTTT.

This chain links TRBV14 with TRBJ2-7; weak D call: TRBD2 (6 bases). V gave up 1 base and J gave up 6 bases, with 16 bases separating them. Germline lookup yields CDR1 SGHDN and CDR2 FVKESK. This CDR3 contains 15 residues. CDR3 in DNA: TGTGCCAGCAGCCAAGCCTTCAGGGACTTTCCCGAGCAGTACTTC. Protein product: CASSQAFRDFPEQYF.

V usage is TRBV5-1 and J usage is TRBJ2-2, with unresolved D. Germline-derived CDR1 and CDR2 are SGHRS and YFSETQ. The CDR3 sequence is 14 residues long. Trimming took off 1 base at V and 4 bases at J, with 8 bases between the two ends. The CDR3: CASSLSPGTGELFF. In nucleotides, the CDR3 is TGCGCCAGCAGCTTGTCCCCAGGCACCGGGGAGCTGTTTTTT.

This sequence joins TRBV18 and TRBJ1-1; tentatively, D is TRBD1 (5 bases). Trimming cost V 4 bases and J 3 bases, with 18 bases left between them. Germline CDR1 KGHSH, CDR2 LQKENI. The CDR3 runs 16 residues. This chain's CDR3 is CASSQTRRGGDTEAFF. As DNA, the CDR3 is TGTGCCAGCTCACAAACCCGAAGGGGAGGGGACACTGAAGCTTTCTTT. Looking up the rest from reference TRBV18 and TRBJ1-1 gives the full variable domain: NAGVMQNPRHLVRRRGQEARLRCSPMKGHSHVYWYRQLPEEGLKFMVYLQKENIIDESGMPKERFSAEFPKEGPSILRIQQVVRGDSAAYFCASSQTRRGGDTEAFFGQGTRLTVV.

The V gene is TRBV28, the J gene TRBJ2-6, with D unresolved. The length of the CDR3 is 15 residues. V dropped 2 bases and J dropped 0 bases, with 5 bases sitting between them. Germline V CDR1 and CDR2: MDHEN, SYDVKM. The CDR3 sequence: CASSLIVSGANVLTF. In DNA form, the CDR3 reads TGTGCCAGCAGTTTAATCGTCTCTGGGGCCAACGTCCTGACTTTC.

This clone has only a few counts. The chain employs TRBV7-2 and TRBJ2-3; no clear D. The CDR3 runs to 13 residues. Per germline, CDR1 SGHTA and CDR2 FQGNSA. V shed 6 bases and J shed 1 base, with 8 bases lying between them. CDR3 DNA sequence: TGTGCCAGCAGATTAATAGGCACAGATACGCAGTATTTT. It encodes CASRLIGTDTQYF.

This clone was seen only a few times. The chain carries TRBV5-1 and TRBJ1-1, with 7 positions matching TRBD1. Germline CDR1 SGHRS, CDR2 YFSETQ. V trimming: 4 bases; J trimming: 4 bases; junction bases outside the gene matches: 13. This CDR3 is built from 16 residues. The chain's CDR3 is CASSTPPGGRGTEAFF. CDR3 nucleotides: TGCGCCAGCAGCACCCCCCCAGGGGGAAGGGGCACTGAAGCTTTCTTT.

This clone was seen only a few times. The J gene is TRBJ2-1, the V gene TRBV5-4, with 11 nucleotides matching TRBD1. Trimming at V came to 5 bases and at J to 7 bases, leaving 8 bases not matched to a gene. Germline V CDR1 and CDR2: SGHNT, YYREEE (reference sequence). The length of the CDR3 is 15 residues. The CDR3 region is CASRSGTGGRNEQFF. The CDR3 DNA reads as TGTGCCAGCAGATCCGGGACAGGGGGGAGGAATGAGCAGTTCTTC.

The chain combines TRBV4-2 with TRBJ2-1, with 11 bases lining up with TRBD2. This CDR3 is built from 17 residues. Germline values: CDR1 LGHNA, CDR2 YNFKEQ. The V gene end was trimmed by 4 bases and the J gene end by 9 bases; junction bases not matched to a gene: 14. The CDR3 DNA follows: TGTGCCAGCAGCCCTAAGACTAGCGGGGTAATTAACGGTGAGCAGTTCTTC. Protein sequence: CASSPKTSGVINGEQFF.

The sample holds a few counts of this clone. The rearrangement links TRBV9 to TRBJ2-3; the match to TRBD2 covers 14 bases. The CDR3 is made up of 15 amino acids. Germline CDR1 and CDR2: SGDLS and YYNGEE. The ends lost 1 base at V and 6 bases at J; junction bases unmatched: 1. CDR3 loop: CASSVRTSGGDTQYF. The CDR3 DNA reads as TGTGCCAGCAGCGTAAGGACTAGCGGGGGGGATACGCAGTATTTT.

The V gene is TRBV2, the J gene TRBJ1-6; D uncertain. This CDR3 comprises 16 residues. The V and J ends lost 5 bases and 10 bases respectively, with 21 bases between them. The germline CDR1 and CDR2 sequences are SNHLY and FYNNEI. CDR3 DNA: TGTGCCAGCAGTACTGCCGGGATTCAGATTTCGTCACCCCTCCACTTT. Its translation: CASSTAGIQISSPLHF.

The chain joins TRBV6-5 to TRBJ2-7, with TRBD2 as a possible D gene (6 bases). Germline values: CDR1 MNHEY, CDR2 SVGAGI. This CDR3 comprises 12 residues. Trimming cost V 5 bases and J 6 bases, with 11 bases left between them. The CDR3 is CASSRGGAEQYF. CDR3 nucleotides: TGTGCCAGCAGTAGGGGCGGGGCCGAGCAGTACTTC.

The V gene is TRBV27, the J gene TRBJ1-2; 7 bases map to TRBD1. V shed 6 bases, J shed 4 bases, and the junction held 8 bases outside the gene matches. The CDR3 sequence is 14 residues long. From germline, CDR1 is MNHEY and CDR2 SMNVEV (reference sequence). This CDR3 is CASSLQGESYGYTF. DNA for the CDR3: TGTGCCAGCAGCCTCCAGGGGGAGAGCTATGGCTACACCTTC.

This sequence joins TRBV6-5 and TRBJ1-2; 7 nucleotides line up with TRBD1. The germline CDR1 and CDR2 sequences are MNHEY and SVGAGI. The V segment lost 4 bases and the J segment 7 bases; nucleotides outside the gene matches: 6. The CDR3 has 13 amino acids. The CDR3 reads CASSSRQGVGYTF. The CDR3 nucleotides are TGTGCCAGCAGTTCCAGACAGGGTGTTGGCTACACCTTC.

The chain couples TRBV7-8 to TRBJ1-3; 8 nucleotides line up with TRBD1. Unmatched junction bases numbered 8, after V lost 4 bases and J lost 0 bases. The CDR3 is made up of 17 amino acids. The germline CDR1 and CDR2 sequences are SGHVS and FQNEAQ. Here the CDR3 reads CASSWGDRILSGNTIYF. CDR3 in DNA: TGTGCCAGCAGCTGGGGGGACAGGATCCTCTCTGGAAACACCATATATTTT. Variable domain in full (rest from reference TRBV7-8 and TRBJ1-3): GAGVSQSPRYKVAKRGQDVALRCDPISGHVSLFWYQQALGQGPEFLTYFQNEAQLDKSGLPSDRFFAERPEGSVSTLKIQRTQQEDSAVYLCASSWGDRILSGNTIYFGEGSWLTVV.

The CDR3: CASSFFRGVQPQHF. The CDR3, as DNA: TGTGCCAGCAGTTTTTTTCGGGGGGTTCAGCCCCAGCATTTT. The rearrangement links TRBV27 to TRBJ1-5, with D possibly TRBD1 on 5 matching bases. CDR1 and CDR2 (germline): MNHEY, SMNVEV (reference sequence). The CDR3 extends over 14 amino acids. V dropped 3 bases and J dropped 6 bases, with 12 bases sitting between them.

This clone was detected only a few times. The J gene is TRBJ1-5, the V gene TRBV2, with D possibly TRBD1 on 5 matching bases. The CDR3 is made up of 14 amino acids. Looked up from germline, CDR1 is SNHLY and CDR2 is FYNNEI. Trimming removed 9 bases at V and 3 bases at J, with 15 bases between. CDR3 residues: CASTFQGDNQPQHF. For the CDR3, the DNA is TGTGCCAGTACATTTCAGGGTGACAATCAGCCCCAGCATTTT. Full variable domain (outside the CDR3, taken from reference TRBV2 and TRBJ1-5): EPEVTQTPSHQVTQMGQEVILRCVPISNHLYFYWYRQILGQKVEFLVSFYNNEISEKSEIFDDQFSVERPDGSNFTLKIRSTKLEDSAMYFCASTFQGDNQPQHFGDGTRLSIL.

CDR3: CASSYSSGLVAFF. For the CDR3, the DNA is TGTGCCAGCAGTTACTCGAGTGGGCTCGTAGCTTTCTTT. This sequence joins TRBV6-5 and TRBJ1-1; D remains unclear. The V gene lost 0 bases and the J gene lost 10 bases, with 12 bases spanning the gap. Germline CDR1 is MNHEY and CDR2 is SVGAGI. This CDR3 spans 13 amino acids.

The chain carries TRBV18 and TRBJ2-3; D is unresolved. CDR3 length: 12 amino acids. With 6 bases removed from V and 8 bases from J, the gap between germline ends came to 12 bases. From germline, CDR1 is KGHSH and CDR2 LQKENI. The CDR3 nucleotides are TGTGCCAGCTCCCCTCGCGCCGTTACGCAGTATTTT. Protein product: CASSPRAVTQYF.

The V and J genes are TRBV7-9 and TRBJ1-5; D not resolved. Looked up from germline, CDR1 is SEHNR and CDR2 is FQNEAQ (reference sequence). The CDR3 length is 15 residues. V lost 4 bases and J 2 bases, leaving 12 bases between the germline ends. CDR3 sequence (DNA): TGTGCCAGCAGCTCGATCCGGGATGGCAATCAGCCCCAGCATTTT. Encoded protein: CASSSIRDGNQPQHF. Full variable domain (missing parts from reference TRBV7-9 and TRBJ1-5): DTGVSQNPRHKITKRGQNVTFRCDPISEHNRLYWYRQTLGQGPEFLTYFQNEAQLEKSRLLSDRFSAERPKGSFSTLEIQRTEQGDSAMYLCASSSIRDGNQPQHFGDGTRLSIL.

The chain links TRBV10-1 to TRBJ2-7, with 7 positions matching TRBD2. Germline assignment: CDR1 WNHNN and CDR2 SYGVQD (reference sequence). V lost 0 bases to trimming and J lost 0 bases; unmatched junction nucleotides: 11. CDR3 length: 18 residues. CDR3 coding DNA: TGCGCCAGCAGTGAGTCGGTTATGAGCGGGGCTGACTCCTACGAGCAGTACTTC. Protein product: CASSESVMSGADSYEQYF.